The clone carrying this T cell receptor beta chain appeared many times. Its antigen is not identified. Germline CDR1 is SGHAT and CDR2 is FQNNGV. The CDR3 is made up of 19 amino acids. V lost 6 bases and J lost 6, with 29 bases in between. A 5'RACE template-switching step, the method used to make TCR cDNA, added a universal primer site and UMIs. One entry per CDR3 protein results from TCRdb running MiXCR on the 5' RACE reads. The profile covers over 120,000 distinct CDR3 sequences, with under 7% appearing a single time and approximately 0.59% taken by the ten largest. This record comes from a study of T cells after yellow fever vaccination. The wider study: Any fraction with a low cell number was prepared using SMART-Seq v4 Ultra Low Input. General study findings and limits: Most primary-vaccination clones recurred post-booster (approximately 95% CD4, 88% CD8). Abundant contaminating clonotypes from the bulk population could appear in FACS-sorted repertoires.

This specimen consisted of CD4+ T cells sorted from PBMCs, obtained 10 days after the yellow fever booster vaccination. The chain is built from TRBV11-2 and TRBJ2-2; D is ambiguous. The sequence derives from a man younger than 40 who received the YFV17D yellow fever vaccine. CDR3: CASREPGREVGHRAGELFF. The CDR3 coding sequence is TGTGCCAGCAGAGAACCGGGCCGAGAGGTTGGTCACAGAGCCGGGGAGCTGTTTTTT.